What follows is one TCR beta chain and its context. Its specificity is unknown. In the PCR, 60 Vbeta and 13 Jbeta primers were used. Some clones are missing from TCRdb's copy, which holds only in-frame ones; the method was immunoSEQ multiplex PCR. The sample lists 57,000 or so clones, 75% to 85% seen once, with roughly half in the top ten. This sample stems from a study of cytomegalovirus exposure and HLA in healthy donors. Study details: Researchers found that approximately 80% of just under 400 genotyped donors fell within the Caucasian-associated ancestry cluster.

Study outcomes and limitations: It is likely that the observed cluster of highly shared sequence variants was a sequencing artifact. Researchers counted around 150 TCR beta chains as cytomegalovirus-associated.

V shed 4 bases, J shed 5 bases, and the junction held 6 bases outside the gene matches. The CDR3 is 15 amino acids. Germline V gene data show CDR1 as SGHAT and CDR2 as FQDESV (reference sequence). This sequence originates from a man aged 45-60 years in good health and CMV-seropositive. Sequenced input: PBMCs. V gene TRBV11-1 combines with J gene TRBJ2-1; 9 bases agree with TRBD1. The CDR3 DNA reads TGTGCCAGCAGCTCGGGGACAGGGTACGACAATGAGCAGTTCTTC. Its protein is CASSSGTGYDNEQFF. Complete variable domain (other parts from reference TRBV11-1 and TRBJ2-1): EAEVAQSPRYKITEKSQAVAFWCDPISGHATLYWYRQILGQGPELLVQFQDESVVDDSQLPKDRFSAERLKGVDSTLKIQPAELGDSAMYLCASSSGTGYDNEQFFGPGTRLTVL.